This T cell receptor (beta chain) appears in the sequencing data of a study of T cell responses to AZD1222 COVID-19 vaccine (dated by TCRdb to about 2021). Regarding the research as a whole: AZD1222 recipients given second doses at about 4 weeks or at about 12 weeks were pooled, since spike-specific TCR depth and breadth were not found to differ between the two schedules. Enrollment into the trials was organized by age into subgroups of 18-55, 56-69 and 70-plus years, and those subgroups contained roughly 150, 30 and 60 TCR-sequenced participants, respectively. TCR sequencing covered roughly 230 trial participants: 200 to 220 given two doses of AZD1222 and approximately 25 given two doses of MenACWY control vaccine.

The germline V gene encodes CDR1 SGHNT and CDR2 YYREEE (reference sequence). From V the trimming removes 4 bases and from J it removes 5 bases, while the gene matches leave 13 bases of the junction unaccounted for. The CDR3, from cysteine to phenylalanine, totals 18 residues. Only the CDR3 DNA stays, 54 bases, in frame from base 1. Reading the label with the study, this specimen's time point is: baseline before first vaccination. The vaccinee samples were drawn from two UK trials, COV001 and COV002, one of which was a single-blind randomized controlled phase 2/3 trial testing AZD1222 (ChAdOx1 nCoV-19) in healthy adults. For TCRbeta chain sequencing, PBMC samples from trial participants were taken at day 0 and at day 28 after the second dose. About this clone itself: Its antigen is still unknown. Nothing much larger sits one base from this clone, and base qualities are not available.

Overall study results and their limits: Because no samples from the day 14 peak response were available, repertoires could be characterized only after the peak T cell response. The 56-69-year group was small, and its depth increase did not reach significance, likely because of low power. Only five to seven AZD1222 recipients were SARS-CoV-2 seropositive at baseline, limiting conclusions about previously exposed vaccinees. Vaccine-associated CD4 TCRs spanned the whole spike protein, with dominant responses in regions 160-218 and 743-854. Reportedly, almost half of the unique spike-specific TCRs recognized epitopes lying outside the regions that are mutated in the B.1.351 and B.1.1.7 variants. Spike-specific TCR breadth and depth rose significantly after two AZD1222 doses compared with day 0 and with MenACWY recipients. Most participants were white British and females outnumbered males, and the authors suggested that clonal diversity may have been underestimated.

The CDR3 regions of human TCRbeta chains were subjected to immunosequencing. The paper's processing steps were these. TCRs in the repertoires were matched against a reference library of SARS-CoV-2-specific TCRs that had been generated with the MIRA antigen-specificity platform. Breadth meant the fraction of unique TCRs that were SARS-CoV-2-associated, whereas depth meant the fraction of total T cells that were SARS-CoV-2-associated. Using the MIRA data, each spike-specific TCR was assigned both to the spike region to which the TCR was reactive and to a CD4 or CD8 class. Log10-transformed breadth and depth values were compared by one-way ANOVA with Sidak's multiple comparisons tests. Entries here come from immuneACCESS through TCRdb and include only in-frame sequences with V and J called. Some clones fail to appear in such tables; in the studies checked, an unresolved V gene covers under half of the shortfall, and the cause of the remainder is unknown. D and trimming come from the DNA, and the V and J calls and clone size come from that table. The sample contains 120,000 or so clones, 85% to 95% of them found a single time. The ten largest clones add up to about 8.3% of the sample.

Recombination joined TRBV5-4 with TRBJ2-3; 13 bases in the junction line up with TRBD2. This TCR was recovered from an adult in good health. This material consisted of peripheral blood, taken on day 0 of AZD1222 vaccination. The CDR3 protein: CASSTPPGTSGVKDTQYF. The sequenced DNA is TGTGCCAGCAGCACTCCCCCCGGGACTAGCGGGGTCAAAGATACGCAGTATTTT.